Below, 18 T cell receptor beta chains from the same sample are listed, as sequenced in a study of T cell responses to AZD1222 COVID-19 vaccine. Profiled with immunoSEQ multiplex PCR; TCRdb holds only in-frame clones, not every one. Found here are 120,000 or so clones, 85% to 90% of them singletons; the top ten hold less than 30%. This specimen consisted of peripheral blood, obtained on day 0 of AZD1222 vaccination. The receptors derive from an adult in good health.

The gene calls are TRBV3-1 (or the pseudogene TRBV3-2) and TRBJ2-5; D unclear. The CDR3 loop spans 14 amino acids. The V end was cut by 4 bases, the J end by 2 bases, with 11 bases between. Germline lookup yields CDR1 LGHDT and CDR2 YNNKEL (reference sequence). CDR3 sequence reads: CASSPSDLQETQYF. The DNA for the CDR3 is TGTGCCAGCAGCCCATCGGACCTACAAGAGACCCAGTACTTC.

The gene calls are TRBV5-6 and TRBJ1-6; D is possibly TRBD1 (5 bases). Per germline, CDR1 SGHDT and CDR2 YYEEEE. Trimming left V 10 bases short and J 4 bases short, with 9 bases between. This CDR3 comprises 12 residues. CDR3 protein: CAGGSYNSPLHF. CDR3 coding DNA: TGTGCCGGGGGGAGTTATAATTCACCCCTCCACTTT.

This rearrangement joins TRBV6-5 to TRBJ2-1, with D perhaps matching TRBD1 or TRBD2 (5 bases each). V was shortened by 2 bases and J by 10 bases, with 15 bases between the two germline ends. The germline V gene encodes CDR1 MNHEY and CDR2 SVGAGI. This CDR3 contains 14 residues. This chain's CDR3 is CASSYVRDHSEQFF. CDR3 sequence (DNA): TGTGCCAGCAGTTACGTCAGGGACCACTCGGAGCAGTTCTTC.

CDR3 protein: CASSSRGGQETQYF. CDR3 nucleotides: TGCGCCAGCAGCTCGCGGGGGGGACAAGAGACCCAGTACTTC. This rearrangement joins TRBV5-1 to TRBJ2-5, with TRBD2 matching over 9 bases. CDR1 is SGHRS and CDR2 is YFSETQ in the germline V gene. There are 14 residues in the CDR3. J was trimmed by 2 bases and V by 3 bases; bases with no gene match: 2.

The CDR3 sequence: CASSPPGLPRGNEQFF. In nucleotides, the CDR3 is TGTGCCAGCAGCCCCCCGGGACTCCCTAGGGGGAATGAGCAGTTCTTC. This chain uses TRBV7-2 with TRBJ2-1; D might be TRBD1 or TRBD2, each matching 6 bases. Germline V gives CDR1 SGHTA, CDR2 FQGNSA. V dropped 5 bases and J dropped 7 bases, with 21 bases sitting between them. This CDR3 is 16 amino acids long.

This rearrangement joins TRBV27 to TRBJ1-5; possible D gene TRBD1, 6 bases. The germline V and J ends were trimmed by 6 bases and 4 bases, with 10 bases remaining between them. The CDR3 loop spans 13 amino acids. Looked up from germline, CDR1 is MNHEY and CDR2 is SMNVEV (reference sequence). This CDR3 is CASSRQANQPQHF. CDR3 nucleotides: TGTGCCAGCAGCCGACAGGCGAATCAGCCCCAGCATTTT.

DNA for the CDR3: TGTGCCAGCAGCTCCGGCGGGGGAGCTTTAAATCAGCCCCAGCATTTT. This sequence encodes CASSSGGGALNQPQHF. The rearrangement uses TRBV5-4 and TRBJ1-5; D may be TRBD1 (5 bases). Trimming removed 3 bases at V and 4 bases at J, with 17 bases between. This CDR3 spans 16 amino acids. The V gene's germline CDR1 is SGHNT and CDR2 YYREEE (reference sequence).

J is TRBJ1-3 and V is TRBV19; D unresolved. V was shortened by 5 bases and J by 0 bases, with 14 bases between the two germline ends. This CDR3 contains 16 residues. Germline V gives CDR1 LNHDA, CDR2 SQIVND (reference sequence). CDR3 in amino acids: CASSPLPGGSGNTIYF. The CDR3 DNA is TGTGCCAGTAGTCCCCTTCCGGGAGGCTCTGGAAACACCATATATTTT.

The chain has TRBV6-5 and TRBJ1-4, with D perhaps matching TRBD1 (6 bases). This CDR3 comprises 13 residues. V lost 7 bases to trimming and J lost 6 bases, with 12 bases between them. CDR1 and CDR2 from the germline V gene are MNHEY and SVGAGI. CDR3 region: CASTRGGYEKLFF. CDR3 bases: TGTGCCAGCACCAGGGGAGGATATGAAAAACTGTTTTTT.

V gene TRBV6-1 combines with J gene TRBJ2-1; D is uncertain. V was trimmed by 0 bases and J by 0 bases, leaving 9 bases between them. The CDR3 has 16 residues. The germline V gene encodes CDR1 MNHNS and CDR2 SASEGT. CDR3 residues: CASSEARLGSYNEQFF. As DNA, the CDR3 is TGTGCCAGCAGTGAAGCCCGGCTAGGCTCCTACAATGAGCAGTTCTTC.

The V call is TRBV9, the J call TRBJ1-1, with D unclear. The germline V gene has CDR1 SGDLS and CDR2 YYNGEE. This CDR3 has 16 amino acids. Between the trimmed V and J ends, which lost 0 bases and 0 bases, there was a span of 12 bases. The CDR3 nucleotides are TGTGCCAGCAGCGTAGTTGGAGAAATCATGAACACTGAAGCTTTCTTT. Translating gives CASSVVGEIMNTEAFF.

V usage is TRBV3-1 (or the pseudogene TRBV3-2) and J usage is TRBJ2-3, with TRBD1 identical over 9 bases. This CDR3 is built from 15 residues. J lost 3 bases, V lost 4 bases, and 5 bases had no gene match. Germline CDR1 LGHDT, CDR2 YNNKEL (reference sequence). This CDR3 is CASSRGTGSTDTQYF. In DNA form, the CDR3 reads TGTGCCAGCAGCCGTGGGACAGGGAGTACAGATACGCAGTATTTT.

The V call is TRBV7-9, the J call TRBJ1-4, with D uncertain. CDR3 length equals 15 residues. CDR1 is SEHNR, CDR2 FQNEAQ, per germline (reference sequence). V was clipped by 5 bases and J by 5 bases, with 15 bases between them. The CDR3 here is CASSLVGDPNEKLFF. In nucleotides, the CDR3 is TGTGCCAGCAGCCTAGTTGGAGATCCGAATGAAAAACTGTTTTTT.

The CDR3 DNA reads TGTGCCAGCAGTCCACTTATTTCTCCCCTCAGAGGAGAAGCTTTCTTT. It codes for CASSPLISPLRGEAFF. This chain uses TRBV28 with TRBJ1-1, with unresolved D. The germline V gene encodes CDR1 MDHEN and CDR2 SYDVKM. Trimming took off 5 bases at V and 8 bases at J, with 24 bases between the two ends. This CDR3 region has 16 residues.

The chain combines TRBV4-2 with TRBJ1-1; 8 nucleotides align to TRBD1. The germline V gene has CDR1 LGHNA and CDR2 YNFKEQ. Trimming at V came to 5 bases and at J to 3 bases, leaving 2 bases not matched to a gene. The CDR3 is made up of 13 amino acids. Here the CDR3 reads CASSDRGDTEAFF. The DNA of the CDR3 is TGTGCCAGCAGCGACAGGGGCGACACTGAAGCTTTCTTT.

The V gene is TRBV7-2, the J gene TRBJ2-3; D ambiguous. This CDR3 contains 13 residues. The germline gives CDR1 SGHTA, CDR2 FQGNSA. Deletions cut 5 bases from V and 0 bases from J, with 6 bases between. The CDR3 loop reads CASSVFSTDTQYF. The CDR3 bases are TGTGCCAGCAGCGTCTTCAGCACAGATACGCAGTATTTT. Combining the CDR3 with reference TRBV7-2 and TRBJ2-3 gives the whole variable domain GAGVSQSPSNKVTEKGKDVELRCDPISGHTALYWYRQSLGQGLEFLIYFQGNSAPDKSGLPSDRFSAERTGGSVSTLTIQRTQQEDSAVYLCASSVFSTDTQYFGPGTRLTVL.

J is TRBJ1-1 and V is TRBV7-2; no clear D gene. The V end was cut by 2 bases, the J end by 4 bases, with 14 bases between. CDR3 length: 15 residues. CDR1 and CDR2 (germline): SGHTA, FQGNSA. CDR3 sequence: CASSLLAVGSTEAFF. Written as DNA, the CDR3 is TGTGCCAGCAGCTTACTGGCCGTGGGGAGCACTGAAGCTTTCTTT.

The chain has TRBV7-2 and TRBJ2-2; no definite D call. With 3 bases removed from V and 6 bases from J, the gap between germline ends came to 11 bases. The CDR3 has 14 residues. Looked up from germline, CDR1 is SGHTA and CDR2 is FQGNSA. DNA for the CDR3: TGTGCCAGCAGCTTTAAGTCCAGCGCCGGGGAGCTGTTTTTT. It translates to CASSFKSSAGELFF.